Listed here is a single TCR beta chain. The source of the sample is a study of T cell changes during pregnancy in multiple sclerosis. V was trimmed by 4 bases and J by 9 bases, leaving 16 bases between them. Germline CDR1 reads SGHDN; CDR2 reads FVKESK. CDR3 length: 14 amino acids. Measured with immunoSEQ multiplex PCR; TCRdb has only the in-frame clones, and not every one. In the table there are about 29,000 clones, about 89% of which are singletons. This specimen was CD8+ T cells from peripheral blood mononuclear cells, taken before pregnancy. The gene calls are TRBV14 and TRBJ2-1; possibly TRBD2 for D (5 bases). The TCR sequence derives from a female donor with multiple sclerosis, enrolled in a pregnancy study. CDR3 in amino acids: CASSPPQFRGEQFF. In DNA, the CDR3 is TGTGCCAGCAGCCCCCCCCAGTTTCGGGGTGAGCAGTTCTTC.